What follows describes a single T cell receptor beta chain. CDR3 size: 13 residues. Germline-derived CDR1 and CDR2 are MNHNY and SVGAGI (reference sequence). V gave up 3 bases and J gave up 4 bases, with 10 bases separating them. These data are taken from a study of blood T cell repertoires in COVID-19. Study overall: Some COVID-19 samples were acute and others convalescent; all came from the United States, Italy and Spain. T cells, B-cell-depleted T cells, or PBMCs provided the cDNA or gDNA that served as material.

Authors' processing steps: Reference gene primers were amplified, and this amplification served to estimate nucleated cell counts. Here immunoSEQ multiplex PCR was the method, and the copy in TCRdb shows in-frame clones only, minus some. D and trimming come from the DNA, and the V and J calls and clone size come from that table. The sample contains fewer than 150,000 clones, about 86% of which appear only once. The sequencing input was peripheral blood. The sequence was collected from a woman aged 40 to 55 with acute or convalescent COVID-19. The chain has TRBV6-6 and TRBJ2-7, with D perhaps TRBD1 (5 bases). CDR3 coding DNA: TGTGCCAGCAGTTATACAGGCTTATACGAGCAGTACTTC. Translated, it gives CASSYTGLYEQYF.